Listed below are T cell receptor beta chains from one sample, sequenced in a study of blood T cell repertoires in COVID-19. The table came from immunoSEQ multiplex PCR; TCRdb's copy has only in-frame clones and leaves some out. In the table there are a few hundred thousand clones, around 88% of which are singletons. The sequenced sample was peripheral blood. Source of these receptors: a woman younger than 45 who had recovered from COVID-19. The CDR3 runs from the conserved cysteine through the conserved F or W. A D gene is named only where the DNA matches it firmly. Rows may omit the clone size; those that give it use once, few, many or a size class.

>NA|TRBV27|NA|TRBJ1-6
TGTGCCAGCAGTCCCAACAGGGAGAGCTATAATTCACCCCTCCACTTT
CASSPNRESYNSPLHF
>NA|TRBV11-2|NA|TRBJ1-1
TGTGCCAGCACCTCGGGTCAGGAAGCTTTCTTT
CASTSGQEAFF
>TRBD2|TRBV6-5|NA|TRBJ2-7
TGTGCCAGCAGTAAGACTAGCCTCTACGAGCAGTACTTC
CASSKTSLYEQYF
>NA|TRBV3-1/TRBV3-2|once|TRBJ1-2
TGTGCCAGCAGCCAGATGGGGGAGGGCTATGGCTACACCTTC
CASSQMGEGYGYTF
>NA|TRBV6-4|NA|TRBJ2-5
TGTGCCAGCAGTCAAGCCCAGGGGGGCCAAGAGACCCAGTACTTC
CASSQAQGGQETQYF
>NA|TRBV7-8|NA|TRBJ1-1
TGTGCCAGCAGCCTCCTCAGGGGTAACACTGAAGCTTTCTTT
CASSLLRGNTEAFF
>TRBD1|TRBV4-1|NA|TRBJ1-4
TGCGCCAGCAGCCCCGGACAGGGCCAAGGGGAAAAACTGTTTTTT
CASSPGQGQGEKLFF
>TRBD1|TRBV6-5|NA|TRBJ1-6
TGTGCCAGCAGCCCCGGGACAGGGGCCAATTCACCCCTCCACTTT
CASSPGTGANSPLHF
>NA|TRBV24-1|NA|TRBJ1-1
TGTGCCACCAGTGATTCGCAACTTGAAGCTTTCTTT
CATSDSQLEAFF
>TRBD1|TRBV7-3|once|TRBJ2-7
TGTGCCAGCAGCTTGGGACAGGGTCTCGAGCAGTACTTC
CASSLGQGLEQYF
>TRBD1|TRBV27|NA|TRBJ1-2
TGTGCCAGCAGTTTCAACAGGGGGCCTCGTGGCTACACCTTC
CASSFNRGPRGYTF
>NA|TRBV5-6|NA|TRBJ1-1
TGTGCCAGCAGCTTGGCCCAGTCTCCTAGGGGGGGCACTGAAGCTTTCTTT
CASSLAQSPRGGTEAFF
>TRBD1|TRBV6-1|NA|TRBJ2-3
TGTGCCAGCAGTGCTCCGGGACAGGGGGCCCCTGGTACGCAGTATTTT
CASSAPGQGAPGTQYF
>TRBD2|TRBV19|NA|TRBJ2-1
TGTGCCAGTAGTCCTAGCGGGGGGACTGCCTACAATGAGCAGTTCTTC
CASSPSGGTAYNEQFF
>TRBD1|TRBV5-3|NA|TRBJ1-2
TGTGCCAGAAGCTTGCCAGGGGGGCAGGGGCCTAACTATGGCTACACCTTC
CARSLPGGQGPNYGYTF
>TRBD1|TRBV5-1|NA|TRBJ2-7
TGCGCCAGCAGCTTGGCTTTCGACAGGGTCTCCTACGAGCAGTACTTC
CASSLAFDRVSYEQYF
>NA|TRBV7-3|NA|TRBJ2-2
TGTGCCAGCAGCCCCTATGCCGGGGAGCTGTTTTTT
CASSPYAGELFF
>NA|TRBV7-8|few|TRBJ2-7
TGTGCCAGCAGCTTAGGGCGTCGGGGAAGTTACGAGCAGTACTTC
CASSLGRRGSYEQYF
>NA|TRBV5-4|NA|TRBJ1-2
TGTGCCAGCAGCTTGGGGCAGGGACTAGACTATGGCTACACCTTC
CASSLGQGLDYGYTF
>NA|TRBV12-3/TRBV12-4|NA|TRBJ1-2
TGTGCCAGCAGTCGAGACAGGAACTATGGCTACACCTTC
CASSRDRNYGYTF
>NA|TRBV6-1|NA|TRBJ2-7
TGTGCCAGCAGTGAAGGACAGTACGACGCCTACGAGCAGTACTTC
CASSEGQYDAYEQYF
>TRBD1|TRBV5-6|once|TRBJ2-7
TGTGCCAGCAGCCGAGGGACAGGGGGCGCTTCCGAGCAGTACTTC
CASSRGTGGASEQYF
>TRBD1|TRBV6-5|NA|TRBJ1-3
TGTGCCAGCAGTTACTCGGGGACAGGGAATGGAAACACCATATATTTT
CASSYSGTGNGNTIYF
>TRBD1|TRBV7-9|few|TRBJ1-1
TGTGCCAGCAGCATCAACAGGGGGTACGCTTTCTTT
CASSINRGYAFF
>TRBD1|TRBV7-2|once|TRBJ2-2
TGTGCCAGCAGCATAGACAGGGCCGGGGAGCTGTTTTTT
CASSIDRAGELFF
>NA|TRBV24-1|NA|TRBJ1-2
TGTGCCACCAGTGATTTCGGGGACTATGGCTACACCTTC
CATSDFGDYGYTF
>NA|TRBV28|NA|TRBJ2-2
TGTGCCAGCAGCCCCGACAGGTCACCCACCGGGGAGCTGTTTTTT
CASSPDRSPTGELFF
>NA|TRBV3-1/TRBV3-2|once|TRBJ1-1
TGTGCCAGCCGGGGAGGGACTGAAGCTTTCTTT
CASRGGTEAFF
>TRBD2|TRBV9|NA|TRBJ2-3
TGTGCCAGCAGCGTAGGAGGTGGCGGGGGGAGCACAGATACGCAGTATTTT
CASSVGGGGGSTDTQYF
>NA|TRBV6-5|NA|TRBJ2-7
TGTGCCAGCAGTTACTCGGGTCCCTCGGGTCCCTACGAGCAGTACTTC
CASSYSGPSGPYEQYF
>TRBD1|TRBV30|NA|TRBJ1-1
TGTGCCTGGAGTCGACAGGGTTACACTGAAGCTTTCTTT
CAWSRQGYTEAFF
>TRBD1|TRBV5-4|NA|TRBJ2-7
TGTGCCAGCAGCTCCCGGACAGGGGGAACCTACGAGCAGTACTTC
CASSSRTGGTYEQYF
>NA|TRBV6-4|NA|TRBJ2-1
TGTGCCAGCAGCACGGGTGGCACCAATGAGCAGTTCTTC
CASSTGGTNEQFF
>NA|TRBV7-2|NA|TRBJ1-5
TGTGCCAGCAGTCCAAACGGGGATAGCAATCAGCCCCAGCATTTT
CASSPNGDSNQPQHF
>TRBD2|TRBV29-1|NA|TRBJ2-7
TGCAGCGCCTGGCGGGGGGGGCCCAACGAGCAGTACTTC
CSAWRGGPNEQYF
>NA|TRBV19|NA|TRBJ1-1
TGTGCCAGTAGTATAGGCAGGGGTCGTCCCACTGAAGCTTTCTTT
CASSIGRGRPTEAFF
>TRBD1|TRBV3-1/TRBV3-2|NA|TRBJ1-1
TGTGCCAGCAGCTACAGGGGAAAGAACACTGAAGCTTTCTTT
CASSYRGKNTEAFF
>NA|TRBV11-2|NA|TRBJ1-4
TGTGCCAGCAGCACCCGTTTTCGGGTTAATGAAAAACTGTTTTTT
CASSTRFRVNEKLFF
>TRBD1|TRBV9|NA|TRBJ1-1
TGTGCCAGCAGCGTAGTGTCAGGGGGCTGGAACACTGAAGCTTTCTTT
CASSVVSGGWNTEAFF
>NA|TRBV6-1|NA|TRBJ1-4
TGTGCCAGCAGTGAACAACGGTGGGGGGGAGGTGAAAAACTGTTTTTT
CASSEQRWGGGEKLFF
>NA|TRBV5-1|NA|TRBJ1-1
TGCGCCAGCAGCGGTCTGGACAGAAAGGGAACTGAAGCTTTCTTT
CASSGLDRKGTEAFF
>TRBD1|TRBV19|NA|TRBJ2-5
TGTGCCAGTAGTATGCGACAGGGGCTAGAGACCCAGTACTTC
CASSMRQGLETQYF
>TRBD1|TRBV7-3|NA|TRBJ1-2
TGTGCCAGCAGCTCCAGACAGGGTAGTAACTATGGCTACACCTTC
CASSSRQGSNYGYTF
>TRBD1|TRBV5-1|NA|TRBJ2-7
TGCGCCAGCAGCCATGACAGGGCAAGGGCCGAGCAGTACTTC
CASSHDRARAEQYF
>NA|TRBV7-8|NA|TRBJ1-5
TGTGCCAGCAGCTTAGGCGGGGTCGATCAGCCCCAGCATTTT
CASSLGGVDQPQHF
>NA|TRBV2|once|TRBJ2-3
TGTGCCAGCCGGGGTCTTAGCACAGATACGCAGTATTTT
CASRGLSTDTQYF
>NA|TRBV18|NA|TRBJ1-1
TGTGCCAGCTCACCCTTAAAAATATCGGGCACTGAAGCTTTCTTT
CASSPLKISGTEAFF
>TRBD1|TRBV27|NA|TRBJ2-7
TGTGCCAGCAGTACGCAAGCCGCAGCCCGCCCCGGGGGGACAGGGGTATACGAGCAGTACTTC
CASSTQAAARPGGTGVYEQYF
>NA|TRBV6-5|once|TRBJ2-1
TGTGCCAGCATTCGGACTCAGCCTTACAATGAGCAGTTCTTC
CASIRTQPYNEQFF
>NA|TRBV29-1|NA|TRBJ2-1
TGCAGCGTTGAAGATCAGGGTGAGCAGTTCTTC
CSVEDQGEQFF
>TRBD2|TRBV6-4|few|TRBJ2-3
TGTGCCAGCAGTGTTTCTAGCGGGGGCACAGATACGCAGTATTTT
CASSVSSGGTDTQYF
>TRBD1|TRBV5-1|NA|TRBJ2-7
TGCGCCAGCAGCTTGGAGACAGGGGCCGAGCAGTACTTC
CASSLETGAEQYF
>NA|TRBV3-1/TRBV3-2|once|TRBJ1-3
TGTGCCAGCAGCCCGACGACAGGAAACACCATATATTTT
CASSPTTGNTIYF
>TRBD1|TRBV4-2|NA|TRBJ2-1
TGTGCCAGCAGCCAAGCGACAGGGCGAAATGAGCAGTTCTTC
CASSQATGRNEQFF
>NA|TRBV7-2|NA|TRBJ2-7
TGTGCCAGCAGCGTCGGTTACGAGCAGTACTTC
CASSVGYEQYF
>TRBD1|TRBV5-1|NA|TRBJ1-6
TGCGCCAGCAGCGACTCCCGGACAGGGGCCTCACCCCTCCACTTT
CASSDSRTGASPLHF
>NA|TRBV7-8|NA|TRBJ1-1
TGTGCCAGCAACCCCCCAATCGCGGGACTCCCCGGCACTGAAGCTTTCTTT
CASNPPIAGLPGTEAFF
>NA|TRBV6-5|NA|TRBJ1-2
TGTGCCAGCAGTACAGCGGGAAGAAACTATGGCTACACCTTC
CASSTAGRNYGYTF